Ten or more counts support the clone carrying this T cell receptor beta chain. The source of the sample is a study of T cells in Graves' hyperthyroidism and ophthalmopathy. The investigators amplified TCR beta CDR3 regions from RNA transcripts. In the first-round RT-PCR of the TCR CDR3, the HTBI primer set was used. TCRdb processed the multiplex PCR reads anew with MiXCR; each CDR3 protein has one entry. This sample has about 500,000 distinct CDR3 sequences, with about a sixth found just once. This CDR3 contains 11 residues. Deletions cut 6 bases from V and 4 bases from J, with 9 bases between. Germline V gives CDR1 DFQATT, CDR2 SNEGSKA (reference sequence).

The chain has TRBV20-1 and TRBJ1-2, with D unclear. The source material was blood. This receptor was identified in a woman aged 18-29 years with Graves' hyperthyroidism. Here the CDR3 DNA reads TGCAGTGCACACCTGACCTATGGCTACACCTTC. This translates into CSAHLTYGYTF.